Shown below are 10 T cell receptor beta chains from a single sample sequenced in a study of blood T cell repertoires in COVID-19. Measured with immunoSEQ multiplex PCR; TCRdb has only the in-frame clones, and not every one. The table shows about 150,000 clones, with 75% to 95% occurring only once. Input material: peripheral blood. These receptors were collected from a man aged 50 to 60 with acute or convalescent COVID-19.

The gene calls are TRBV3-1 (or the pseudogene TRBV3-2) and TRBJ1-6; D is possibly TRBD1 (5 bases). V lost 0 bases and J 2 bases, leaving 11 bases between the germline ends. Looked up from germline, CDR1 is LGHDT and CDR2 is YNNKEL (reference sequence). This CDR3 has 17 residues. The CDR3 nucleotides are TGTGCCAGCAGCCAAGATTACAGGTTGACCTATAATTCACCCCTCCACTTT. This sequence encodes CASSQDYRLTYNSPLHF.

The chain uses TRBV9 and TRBJ1-2; weak D call: TRBD1 (5 bases). Germline CDR1 and CDR2: SGDLS and YYNGEE. The CDR3 runs to 14 residues. V was shortened by 0 bases and J by 7 bases, with 13 bases between the two germline ends. The DNA of the CDR3 is TGTGCCAGCAGCGTAGCTACAGGCAGTGGTGGCTACACCTTC. It codes for CASSVATGSGGYTF.

The chain combines TRBV28 with TRBJ2-5; 10 bases match TRBD1. The CDR3 covers 14 residues. V gave up 5 bases and J gave up 4 bases; unmatched junction bases: 4. In germline, CDR1 is MDHEN, CDR2 SYDVKM. CDR3: CASSPDRGRETQYF. CDR3 coding DNA: TGTGCCAGCAGTCCAGACAGGGGGCGAGAGACCCAGTACTTC. Complete variable domain (other parts from reference TRBV28 and TRBJ2-5): DVKVTQSSRYLVKRTGEKVFLECVQDMDHENMFWYRQDPGLGLRLIYFSYDVKMKEKGDIPEGYSVSREKKERFSLILESASTNQTSMYLCASSPDRGRETQYFGPGTRLLVL.

This clone was counted between two and nine times. This chain connects TRBV7-9 to TRBJ2-7; D is possibly TRBD1 (5 bases). The V and J ends lost 3 bases and 2 bases respectively, with 20 bases between them. CDR1 SEHNR and CDR2 FQNEAQ come from the germline V gene (reference sequence). The CDR3 length is 17 residues. The CDR3 reads CASSFHPTPTETYEQYV. As DNA, the CDR3 is TGTGCCAGCAGCTTCCACCCCACCCCGACAGAAACCTACGAGCAGTACGTC.

This chain's CDR3 is CASSRGEGGTGLETQYF. The CDR3 DNA sequence: TGTGCCAGCAGCCGGGGCGAAGGTGGGACAGGGCTGGAGACCCAGTACTTC. This chain connects TRBV4-2 to TRBJ2-5; 9 bases line up with TRBD1. The CDR3 totals 17 residues. With V trimmed by 4 bases and J by 5 bases, 14 bases remained unmatched. In germline, CDR1 is LGHNA, CDR2 YNFKEQ.

This chain uses TRBV7-2 with TRBJ1-5, with 7 bases matching TRBD1. The CDR3 is 15 residues long. Germline CDR1 SGHTA, CDR2 FQGNSA. V gave up 4 bases and J gave up 2 bases; unmatched junction bases: 5. CDR3 in amino acids: CASSSDRAGNQPQHF. As DNA, the CDR3 is TGTGCCAGCAGCTCAGACAGGGCGGGCAATCAGCCCCAGCATTTT.

The V call is TRBV6-5, the J call TRBJ1-2; D not resolved. V gave up 8 bases and J gave up 1 base, with 2 bases separating them. CDR3 length equals 10 residues. CDR1 is MNHEY, CDR2 SVGAGI, per germline. The CDR3 is CASYNYGYTF. In DNA, the CDR3 is TGTGCCAGCTATAACTATGGCTACACCTTC.

V is TRBV13 and J is TRBJ1-5; D gene ambiguous. This CDR3 spans 13 amino acids. Germline V gene sequence: CDR1 PRHDT, CDR2 FYEKMQ (reference sequence). V lost 5 bases and J lost 8, with 13 bases in between. CDR3 region: CASSARGQKPQHF. The CDR3 bases are TGTGCCAGCAGCGCCCGGGGTCAGAAGCCCCAGCATTTT.

J is TRBJ2-5 and V is TRBV7-3; 9 nucleotides agree with TRBD1. J gave up 5 bases and V 4 bases, and 8 bases lay outside the gene matches. This CDR3 is built from 15 residues. CDR1 is SGHTA and CDR2 is FQGTGA in the germline V gene. DNA of the CDR3: TGTGCCAGCAGCTGGACAGGGGCCGGGAGTGAGACCCAGTACTTC. Its protein is CASSWTGAGSETQYF.

The V and J genes are TRBV20-1 and TRBJ2-7; TRBD1 matches 7 bases. CDR3 size: 14 residues. From germline, CDR1 is DFQATT and CDR2 SNEGSKA (reference sequence). V was clipped by 3 bases and J by 1 base; unmatched bases: 6. CDR3 in amino acids: CSASYRGGSYEQYF. The CDR3 DNA reads as TGCAGTGCTAGTTACAGGGGTGGGTCCTACGAGCAGTACTTC.